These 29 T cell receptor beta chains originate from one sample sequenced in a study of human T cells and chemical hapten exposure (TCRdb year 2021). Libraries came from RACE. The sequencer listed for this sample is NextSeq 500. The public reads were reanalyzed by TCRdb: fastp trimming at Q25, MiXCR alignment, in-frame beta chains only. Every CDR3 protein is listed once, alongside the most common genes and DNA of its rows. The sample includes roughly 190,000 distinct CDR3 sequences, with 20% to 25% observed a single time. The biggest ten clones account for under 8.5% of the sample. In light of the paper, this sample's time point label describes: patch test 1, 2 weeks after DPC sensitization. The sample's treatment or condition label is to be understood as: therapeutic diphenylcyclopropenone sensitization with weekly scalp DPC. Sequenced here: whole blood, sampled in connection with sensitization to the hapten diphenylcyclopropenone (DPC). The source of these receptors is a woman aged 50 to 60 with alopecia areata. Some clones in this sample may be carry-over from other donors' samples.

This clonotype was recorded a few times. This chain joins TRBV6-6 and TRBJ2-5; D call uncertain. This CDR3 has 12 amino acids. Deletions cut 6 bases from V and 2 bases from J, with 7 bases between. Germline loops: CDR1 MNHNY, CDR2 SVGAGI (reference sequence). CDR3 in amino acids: CASRSIQETQYF. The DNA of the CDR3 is TGTGCCAGCAGGAGTATTCAAGAGACCCAGTACTTC.

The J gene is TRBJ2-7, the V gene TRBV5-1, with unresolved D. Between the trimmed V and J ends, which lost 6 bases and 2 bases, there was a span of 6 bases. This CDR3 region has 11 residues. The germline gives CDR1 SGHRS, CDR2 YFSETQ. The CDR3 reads CASNSAYEQYF. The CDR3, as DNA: TGCGCCAGCAACTCCGCCTACGAGCAGTACTTC. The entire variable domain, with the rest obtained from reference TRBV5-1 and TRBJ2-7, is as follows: KAGVTQTPRYLIKTRGQQVTLSCSPISGHRSVSWYQQTPGQGLQFLFEYFSETQRNKGNFPGRFSGRQFSNSRSEMNVSTLELGDSALYLCASNSAYEQYFGPGTRLTVT.

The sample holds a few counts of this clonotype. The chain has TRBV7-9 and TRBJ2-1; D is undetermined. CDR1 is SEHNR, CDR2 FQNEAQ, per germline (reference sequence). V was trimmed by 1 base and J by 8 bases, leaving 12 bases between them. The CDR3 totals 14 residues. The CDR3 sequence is CASSLGAYVDEQFF. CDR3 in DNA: TGTGCCAGCAGCTTAGGCGCCTACGTCGATGAGCAGTTCTTC.

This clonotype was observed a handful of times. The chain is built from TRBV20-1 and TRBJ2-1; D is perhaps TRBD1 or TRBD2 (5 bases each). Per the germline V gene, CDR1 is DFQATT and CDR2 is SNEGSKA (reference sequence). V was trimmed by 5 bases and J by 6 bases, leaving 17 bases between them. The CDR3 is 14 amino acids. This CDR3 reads CSAPGTVASNEQFF. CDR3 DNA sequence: TGCAGTGCTCCTGGGACGGTCGCTTCCAATGAGCAGTTCTTC.

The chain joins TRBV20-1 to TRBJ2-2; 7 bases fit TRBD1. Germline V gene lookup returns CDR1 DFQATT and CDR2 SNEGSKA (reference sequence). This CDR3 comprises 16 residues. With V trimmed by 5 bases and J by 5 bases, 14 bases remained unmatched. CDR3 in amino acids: CSARLSRDSPTGELFF. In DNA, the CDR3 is TGCAGTGCTCGGCTGTCCCGGGACAGCCCAACCGGGGAGCTGTTTTTT.

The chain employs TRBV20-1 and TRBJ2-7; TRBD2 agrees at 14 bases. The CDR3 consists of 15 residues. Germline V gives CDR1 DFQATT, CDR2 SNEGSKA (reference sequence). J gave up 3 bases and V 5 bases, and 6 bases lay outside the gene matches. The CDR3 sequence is CSADLGTSGSYEQYF. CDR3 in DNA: TGCAGTGCTGACTTGGGGACTAGCGGGAGCTACGAGCAGTACTTC.

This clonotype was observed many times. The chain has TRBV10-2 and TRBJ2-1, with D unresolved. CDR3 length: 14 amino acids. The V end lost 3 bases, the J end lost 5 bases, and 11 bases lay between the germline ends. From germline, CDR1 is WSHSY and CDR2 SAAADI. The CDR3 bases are TGCGCCAGCAGTGATTATGGCCGTGACAATGAGCAGTTCTTC. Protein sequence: CASSDYGRDNEQFF.

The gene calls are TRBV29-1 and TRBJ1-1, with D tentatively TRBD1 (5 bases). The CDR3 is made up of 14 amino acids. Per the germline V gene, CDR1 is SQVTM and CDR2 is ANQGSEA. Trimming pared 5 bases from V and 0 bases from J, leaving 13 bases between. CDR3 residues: CSVLQGPVNTEAFF. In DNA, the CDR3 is TGCAGCGTTCTTCAGGGTCCTGTGAACACTGAAGCTTTCTTT.

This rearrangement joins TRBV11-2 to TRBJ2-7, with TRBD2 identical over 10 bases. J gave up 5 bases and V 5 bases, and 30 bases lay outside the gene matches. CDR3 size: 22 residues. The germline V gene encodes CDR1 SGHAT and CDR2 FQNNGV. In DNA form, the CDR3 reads TGTGCCAGCAGCCGCGATACTAGACCGGGACTAGCGAACAATTTTCCCCTTAACGAGCAGTACTTC. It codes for CASSRDTRPGLANNFPLNEQYF.

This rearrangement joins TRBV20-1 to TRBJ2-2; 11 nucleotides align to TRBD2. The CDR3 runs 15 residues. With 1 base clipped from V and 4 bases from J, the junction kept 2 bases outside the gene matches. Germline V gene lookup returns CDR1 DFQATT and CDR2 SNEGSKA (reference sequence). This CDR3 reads CSARGGLAATGELFF. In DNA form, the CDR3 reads TGCAGTGCTAGAGGGGGACTAGCGGCCACCGGGGAGCTGTTTTTT.

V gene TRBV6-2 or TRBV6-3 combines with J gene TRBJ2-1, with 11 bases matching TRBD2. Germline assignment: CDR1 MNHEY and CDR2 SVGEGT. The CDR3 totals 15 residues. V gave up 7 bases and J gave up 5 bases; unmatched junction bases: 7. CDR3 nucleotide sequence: TGTGCCAGCAAAATGGGACTAGCGGACCACAATGAGCAGTTCTTC. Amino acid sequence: CASKMGLADHNEQFF.

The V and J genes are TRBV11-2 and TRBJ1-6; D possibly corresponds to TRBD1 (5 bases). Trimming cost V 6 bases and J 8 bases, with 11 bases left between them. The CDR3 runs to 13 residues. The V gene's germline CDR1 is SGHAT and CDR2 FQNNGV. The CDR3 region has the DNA TGTGCCAGCAGTCTAAGCAGGGATTCACCCCTCCACTTT. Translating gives CASSLSRDSPLHF.

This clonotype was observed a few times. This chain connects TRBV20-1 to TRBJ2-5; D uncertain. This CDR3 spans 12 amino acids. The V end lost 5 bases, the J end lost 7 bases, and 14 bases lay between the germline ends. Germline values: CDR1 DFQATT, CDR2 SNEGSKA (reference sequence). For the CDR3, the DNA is TGCAGTGCTGTACGGGCCCCAGGGACCCAGTACTTC. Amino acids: CSAVRAPGTQYF.

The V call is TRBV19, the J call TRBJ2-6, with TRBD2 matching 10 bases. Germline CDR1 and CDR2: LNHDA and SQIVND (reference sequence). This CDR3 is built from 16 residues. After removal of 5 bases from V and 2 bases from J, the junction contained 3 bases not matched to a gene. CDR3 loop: CASSFTSGTGANVLTF. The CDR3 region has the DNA TGTGCCAGTAGTTTCACTAGCGGGACTGGGGCCAACGTCCTGACTTTC.

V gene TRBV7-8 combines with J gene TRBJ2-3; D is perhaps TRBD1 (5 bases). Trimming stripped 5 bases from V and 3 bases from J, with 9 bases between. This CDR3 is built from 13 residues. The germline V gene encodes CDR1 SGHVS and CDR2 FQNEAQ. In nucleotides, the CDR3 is TGTGCCAGCAGCATCCAGGGAACAGATACGCAGTATTTT. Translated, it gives CASSIQGTDTQYF.

The CDR3 loop is CSVGVAQQTQYF. The CDR3 bases are TGCAGCGTTGGGGTCGCACAACAGACCCAGTACTTC. V usage is TRBV29-1 and J usage is TRBJ2-5, with D unclear. CDR1 and CDR2 from the germline V gene are SQVTM and ANQGSEA. V was clipped by 4 bases and J by 6 bases, with 12 bases between them. This CDR3 contains 12 residues. Together with reference TRBV29-1 and TRBJ2-5, the CDR3 gives the full variable domain: SAVISQKPSRDICQRGTSLTIQCQVDSQVTMMFWYRQQPGQSLTLIATANQGSEATYESGFVIDKFPISRPNLTFSTLTVSNMSPEDSSIYLCSVGVAQQTQYFGPGTRLLVL.

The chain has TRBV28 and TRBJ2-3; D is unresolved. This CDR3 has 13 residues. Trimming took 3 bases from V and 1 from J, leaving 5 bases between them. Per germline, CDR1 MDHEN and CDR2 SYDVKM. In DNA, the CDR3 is TGTGCCAGCAGTTTGTACCGCACAGATACGCAGTATTTT. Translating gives CASSLYRTDTQYF.

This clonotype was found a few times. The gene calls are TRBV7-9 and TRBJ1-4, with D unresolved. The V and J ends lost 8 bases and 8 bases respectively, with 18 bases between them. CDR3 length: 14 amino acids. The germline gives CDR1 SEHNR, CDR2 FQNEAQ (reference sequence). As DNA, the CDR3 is TGTGCCAGCGAAGGAGAGGCGGTGGACGAAAAACTGTTTTTT. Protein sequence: CASEGEAVDEKLFF.

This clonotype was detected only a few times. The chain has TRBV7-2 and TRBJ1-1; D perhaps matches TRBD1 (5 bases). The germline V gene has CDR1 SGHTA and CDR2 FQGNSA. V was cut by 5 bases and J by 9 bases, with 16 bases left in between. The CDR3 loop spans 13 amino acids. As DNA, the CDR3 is TGTGCCAGCAGCAAAGGGGTCCCTCCAAAAGCTTTCTTT. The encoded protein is CASSKGVPPKAFF.

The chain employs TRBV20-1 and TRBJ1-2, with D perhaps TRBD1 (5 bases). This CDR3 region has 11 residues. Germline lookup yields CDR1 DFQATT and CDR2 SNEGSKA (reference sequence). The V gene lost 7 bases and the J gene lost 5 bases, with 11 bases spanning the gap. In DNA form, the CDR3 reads TGCAGTGTAGAAGGGGTTTATGGCTACACCTTC. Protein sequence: CSVEGVYGYTF.

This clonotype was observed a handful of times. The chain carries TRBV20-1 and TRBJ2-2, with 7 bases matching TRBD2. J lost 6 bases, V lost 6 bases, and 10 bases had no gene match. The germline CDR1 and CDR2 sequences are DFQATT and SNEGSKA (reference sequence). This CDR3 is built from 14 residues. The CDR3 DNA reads TGCAGTGCCCGGGGGGACCGGGCGGCCGGGGAGCTGTTTTTT. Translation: CSARGDRAAGELFF.

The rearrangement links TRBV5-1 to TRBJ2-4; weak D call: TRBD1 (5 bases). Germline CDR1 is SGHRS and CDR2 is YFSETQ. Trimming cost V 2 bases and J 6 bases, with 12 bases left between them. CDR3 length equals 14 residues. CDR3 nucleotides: TGCGCCAGCAGCTTTGGGGCCTTCGCAAACATTCAGTACTTC. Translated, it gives CASSFGAFANIQYF.

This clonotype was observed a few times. CDR3 sequence: CSVEQGTNTEAFF. The CDR3, as DNA: TGCAGCGTTGAACAGGGAACGAACACTGAAGCTTTCTTT. The V and J genes are TRBV29-1 and TRBJ1-1; D is perhaps TRBD1 (5 bases). CDR3 length equals 13 residues. Germline V gene data show CDR1 as SQVTM and CDR2 as ANQGSEA. Deletions cut 2 bases from V and 1 base from J, with 8 bases between.

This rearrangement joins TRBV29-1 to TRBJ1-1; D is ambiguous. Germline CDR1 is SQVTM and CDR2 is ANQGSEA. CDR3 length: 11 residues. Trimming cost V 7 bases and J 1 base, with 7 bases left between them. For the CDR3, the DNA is TGCAGCGCAACAAAGAACACTGAAGCTTTCTTT. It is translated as CSATKNTEAFF.

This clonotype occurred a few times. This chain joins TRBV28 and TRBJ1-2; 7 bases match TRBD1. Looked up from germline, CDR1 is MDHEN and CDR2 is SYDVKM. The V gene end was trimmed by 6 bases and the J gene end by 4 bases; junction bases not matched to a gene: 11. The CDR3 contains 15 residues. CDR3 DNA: TGTGCCAGCAGGCCCCCCGCCGGGACAGTCTATGGCTACACCTTC. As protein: CASRPPAGTVYGYTF.

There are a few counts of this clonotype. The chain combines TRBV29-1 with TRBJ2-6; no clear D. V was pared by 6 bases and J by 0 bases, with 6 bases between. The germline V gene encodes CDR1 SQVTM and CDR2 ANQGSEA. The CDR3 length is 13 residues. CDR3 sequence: CSVQPSGANVLTF. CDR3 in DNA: TGCAGCGTACAGCCCTCTGGGGCCAACGTCCTGACTTTC.

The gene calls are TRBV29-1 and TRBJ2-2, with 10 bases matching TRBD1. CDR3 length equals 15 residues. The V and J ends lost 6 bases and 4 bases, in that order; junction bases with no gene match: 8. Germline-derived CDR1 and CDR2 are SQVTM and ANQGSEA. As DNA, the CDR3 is TGCAGCGTCTACGACAGGGGGCTTTCCACCGGGGAGCTGTTTTTT. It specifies CSVYDRGLSTGELFF.

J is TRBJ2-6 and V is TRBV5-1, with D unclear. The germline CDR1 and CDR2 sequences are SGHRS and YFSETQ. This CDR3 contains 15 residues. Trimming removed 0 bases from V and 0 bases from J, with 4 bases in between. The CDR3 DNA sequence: TGCGCCAGCAGCTTGGGGGACTCTGGGGCCAACGTCCTGACTTTC. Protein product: CASSLGDSGANVLTF.

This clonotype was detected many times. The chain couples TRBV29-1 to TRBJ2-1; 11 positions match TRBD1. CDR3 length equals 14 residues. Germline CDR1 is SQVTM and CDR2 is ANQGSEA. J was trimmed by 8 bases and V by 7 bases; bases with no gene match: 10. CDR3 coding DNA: TGCAGCGCCCGAGGACAGGGGGCGAATTATGAGCAGTTCTTC. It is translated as CSARGQGANYEQFF.